These T cell receptor beta chains were read from a single sample in a study of cytomegalovirus exposure and HLA in healthy donors. The protocol was immunoSEQ multiplex PCR, while the TCRdb copy is restricted to in-frame clones and leaves out a portion. The sample shows about 98,000 clones, around 80% of them seen only once. What was sequenced was PBMCs. These receptors were obtained from a man aged 18-30 years in good health and CMV-seropositive. CDR3s include the opening cysteine and the closing phenylalanine or tryptophan. For some rows the clone size is stated as once, few or many, or as a class when expanded; others skip it.

clone_size: NA
j_call: TRBJ1-5
v_call: TRBV6-1
cdr3_aa: CVSSEAGGSNQPQHF

clone_size: few
j_call: TRBJ1-6
v_call: TRBV7-9
cdr3_aa: CASSFGSRGGINSPLHF

clone_size: NA
j_call: TRBJ2-3
v_call: TRBV14
cdr3_aa: CASSQDQVSGGAIDTQYF

clone_size: once
j_call: TRBJ2-3
v_call: TRBV6-6
cdr3_aa: CASSYSYFTDTQYF

clone_size: NA
j_call: TRBJ2-1
v_call: TRBV7-2
cdr3_aa: CASSYYRDYNEQFF

clone_size: NA
j_call: TRBJ2-2
v_call: TRBV19
cdr3_aa: CASSKEGHTFANTGELFF

clone_size: NA
j_call: TRBJ1-3
v_call: TRBV10-3
cdr3_aa: CAISELVTGLIGNTIYF

clone_size: NA
j_call: TRBJ2-7
v_call: TRBV11-2
cdr3_aa: CASSFGLAGDEQYF

clone_size: NA
j_call: TRBJ2-1
v_call: TRBV30
cdr3_aa: CAWRRQGATYNEQFF

clone_size: NA
j_call: TRBJ1-5
v_call: TRBV30
cdr3_aa: CAWRSTGGNQPQHF

clone_size: NA
j_call: TRBJ1-1
v_call: TRBV15
cdr3_aa: CATSSDARGKKAFF

clone_size: NA
j_call: TRBJ1-2
v_call: TRBV7-2
cdr3_aa: CASSYHGQSNYGYTF

clone_size: NA
j_call: TRBJ1-1
v_call: TRBV4-1
cdr3_aa: CASSSLPDRGLNTEAFF

clone_size: NA
j_call: TRBJ2-7
v_call: TRBV18
cdr3_aa: CASSYGGPSYEQYF

clone_size: NA
j_call: TRBJ2-1
v_call: TRBV7-2
cdr3_aa: CASSPLGPEQFF

clone_size: NA
j_call: TRBJ2-7
v_call: TRBV19
cdr3_aa: CASSTTGTGVQQYF

clone_size: NA
j_call: TRBJ1-5
v_call: TRBV30
cdr3_aa: CAWSVVTGDQPQHF

clone_size: NA
j_call: TRBJ1-4
v_call: TRBV28
cdr3_aa: CASRLSGGGREKLFF

clone_size: NA
j_call: TRBJ2-3
v_call: TRBV2
cdr3_aa: CASSEAVASGGFADTQYF

clone_size: NA
j_call: TRBJ1-6
v_call: TRBV19
cdr3_aa: CASSTRGGNSPLHF

clone_size: NA
j_call: TRBJ2-7
v_call: TRBV10-1
cdr3_aa: CASSAAWDRVGYEQYF

clone_size: NA
j_call: TRBJ1-1
v_call: TRBV12-5
cdr3_aa: CASGPGGENTEAFF

clone_size: NA
j_call: TRBJ1-6
v_call: TRBV19
cdr3_aa: CASSTTGMSYNSPLHF

clone_size: few
j_call: TRBJ1-5
v_call: TRBV7-6
cdr3_aa: CASSPRGFRQPQHF

clone_size: once
j_call: TRBJ1-2
v_call: TRBV29-1
cdr3_aa: CSVEESGGYTF

clone_size: once
j_call: TRBJ2-3
v_call: TRBV19
cdr3_aa: CASSILGQGWENTQYF

clone_size: NA
j_call: TRBJ2-5
v_call: TRBV28
cdr3_aa: CASSPFGLAGGHFGAQYF

clone_size: NA
j_call: TRBJ1-3
v_call: TRBV7-8
cdr3_aa: CASSIQRGFSGNTIYF

clone_size: NA
j_call: TRBJ2-1
v_call: TRBV5-6
cdr3_aa: CASSLVGSGGGLGDEQFF

clone_size: NA
j_call: TRBJ1-6
v_call: TRBV9
cdr3_aa: CASSGGHASPLHF

clone_size: NA
j_call: TRBJ1-5
v_call: TRBV28
cdr3_aa: CASSPGTANNQPQHF

clone_size: NA
j_call: TRBJ2-7
v_call: TRBV5-1
cdr3_aa: CASSLEGQARYEQYF

clone_size: NA
j_call: TRBJ1-4
v_call: TRBV4-1
cdr3_aa: CASSQGGQGSSNEKLFF

clone_size: NA
j_call: TRBJ2-1
v_call: TRBV4-1
cdr3_aa: CASSLLGVPYNEQFF

clone_size: NA
j_call: TRBJ2-3
v_call: TRBV2
cdr3_aa: CASKPLTSTDTQYF

clone_size: few
j_call: TRBJ2-3
v_call: TRBV7-2
cdr3_aa: CASRWGGTDTQYF

clone_size: NA
j_call: TRBJ2-7
v_call: TRBV5-1
cdr3_aa: CASSWTASSYEQYF

clone_size: NA
j_call: TRBJ2-3
v_call: TRBV6-6
cdr3_aa: CASSYPTRGSTDTQYF

clone_size: NA
j_call: TRBJ2-5
v_call: TRBV29-1
cdr3_aa: CSVEQGKKTQYF

clone_size: NA
j_call: TRBJ2-5
v_call: TRBV5-6
cdr3_aa: CASSLPGIEETQYF

clone_size: NA
j_call: TRBJ1-5
v_call: TRBV28
cdr3_aa: CASSLVEGFSNQPQHF

clone_size: NA
j_call: TRBJ1-6
v_call: TRBV7-9
cdr3_aa: CASSADRRNSPLHF

clone_size: NA
j_call: TRBJ1-5
v_call: TRBV5-1
cdr3_aa: CASSLEAGGYQPQHF

clone_size: NA
j_call: TRBJ2-3
v_call: TRBV27
cdr3_aa: CASSSGTSGLTDTQYF

clone_size: NA
j_call: TRBJ2-7
v_call: TRBV6-1
cdr3_aa: CASSPIPYYEQYF

clone_size: NA
j_call: TRBJ2-2
v_call: TRBV7-9
cdr3_aa: CASSYIGEVELFF

clone_size: NA
j_call: TRBJ1-5
v_call: TRBV28
cdr3_aa: CASSLYTTPRDNQPQHF